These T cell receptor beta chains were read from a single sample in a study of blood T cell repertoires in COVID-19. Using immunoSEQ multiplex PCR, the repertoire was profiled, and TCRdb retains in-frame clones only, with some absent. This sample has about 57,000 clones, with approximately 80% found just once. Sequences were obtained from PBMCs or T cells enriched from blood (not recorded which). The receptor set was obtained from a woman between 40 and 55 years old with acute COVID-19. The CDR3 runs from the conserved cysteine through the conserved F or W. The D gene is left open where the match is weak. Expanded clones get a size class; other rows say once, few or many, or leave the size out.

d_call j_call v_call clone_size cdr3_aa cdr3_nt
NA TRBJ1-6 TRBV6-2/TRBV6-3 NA CASSSIRTPSSYNSPLHF TGTGCCAGCAGTTCCATTCGGACACCGAGCTCCTATAATTCACCCCTCCACTTT
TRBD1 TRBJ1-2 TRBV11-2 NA CASSLAGTGDYGYTF TGTGCCAGCAGCTTAGCGGGGACAGGGGACTATGGCTACACCTTC
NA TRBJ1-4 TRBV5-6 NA CASSFPQGNEKLFF TGTGCCAGCAGCTTCCCCCAGGGTAATGAAAAACTGTTTTTT
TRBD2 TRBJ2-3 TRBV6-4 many CASSDGGGTDTQYF TGTGCCAGCAGTGACGGGGGGGGCACAGATACGCAGTATTTT
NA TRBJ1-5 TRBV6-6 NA CASSYMGASNQPQHF TGTGCCAGCAGTTACATGGGGGCTAGCAATCAGCCCCAGCATTTT
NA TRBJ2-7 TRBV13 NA CASSPPTGNEQYF TGTGCCAGCAGCCCGCCAACAGGGAACGAGCAGTACTTC
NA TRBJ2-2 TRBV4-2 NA CASSQDSTLNTGELFF TGTGCCAGCAGCCAAGACTCTACTCTGAACACCGGGGAGCTGTTTTTT
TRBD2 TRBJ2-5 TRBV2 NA CASTRTSTVGTQYF TGTGCCAGCACCCGGACTAGCACAGTGGGGACCCAGTACTTC
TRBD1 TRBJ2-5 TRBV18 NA CASSRLGGQGMETQYF TGTGCCAGCTCCCGCCTTGGTGGACAGGGAATGGAGACCCAGTACTTC
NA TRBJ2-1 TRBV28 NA CARCSPTNEQFF TGTGCCAGGTGTTCCCCTACCAATGAGCAGTTCTTC
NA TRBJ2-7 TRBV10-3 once CAISDIRAELYF TGTGCCATCAGTGATATCAGGGCCGAGCTCTACTTC
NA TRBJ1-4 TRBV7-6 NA CASSLGRVTEKLFF TGTGCCAGCAGCTTGGGCAGGGTCACCGAAAAACTGTTTTTT
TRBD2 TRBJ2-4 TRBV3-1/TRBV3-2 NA CASSRTSGGAGAKNIQYF TGTGCCAGCAGCCGTACTAGCGGGGGGGCCGGAGCCAAAAACATTCAGTACTTC
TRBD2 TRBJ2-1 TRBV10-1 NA CASSRGTSDDEQFF TGCGCCAGCAGTAGGGGGACTAGCGACGATGAGCAGTTCTTC
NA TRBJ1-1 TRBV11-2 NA CASSLMLENTETFF TGTGCCAGCAGCTTAATGTTGGAGAACACTGAAACTTTCTTT
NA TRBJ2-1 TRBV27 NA CASSPTAGGSYNEQFF TGTGCCAGCAGTCCTACGGCAGGGGGGTCCTACAATGAGCAGTTCTTC
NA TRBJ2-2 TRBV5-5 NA CASGRTVNTGELFF TGTGCCAGCGGCAGGACAGTGAACACCGGGGAGCTGTTTTTT
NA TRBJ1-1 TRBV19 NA CASSRRQENTEAFF TGTGCCAGTAGTAGGAGACAGGAGAACACTGAAGCTTTCTTT
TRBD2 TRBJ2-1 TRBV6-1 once CASSEALAGGSSYNEQFF TGTGCCAGCAGTGAAGCACTAGCGGGAGGGAGCTCCTACAATGAGCAGTTCTTC
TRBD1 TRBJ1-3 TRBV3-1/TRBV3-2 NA CASSQDRGTVSGNTIYF TGTGCCAGCAGCCAAGATAGGGGGACAGTGTCTGGAAACACCATATATTTT
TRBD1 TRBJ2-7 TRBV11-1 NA CASSTDRARYEQYF TGTGCCAGCAGCACAGACAGGGCTCGCTACGAGCAGTACTTC
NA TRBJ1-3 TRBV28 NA CASILGGAGNTIYF TGTGCCAGCATCCTGGGGGGAGCTGGAAACACCATATATTTT
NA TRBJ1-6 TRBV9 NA CASSVGAGGFSYNSPLHF TGTGCCAGCAGCGTAGGAGCGGGGGGTTTCTCCTATAATTCACCCCTCCACTTT
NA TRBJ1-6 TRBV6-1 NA CASSETRGESSPLHF TGTGCCAGCAGTGAGACACGGGGTGAGAGTTCACCCCTCCACTTT
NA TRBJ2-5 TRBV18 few CASSPPKAVGTLRETQYF TGTGCCAGCTCACCACCGAAGGCGGTCGGGACACTTCGGGAGACCCAGTACTTC
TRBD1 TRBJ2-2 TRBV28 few CASSLRTGSGTGELFF TGTGCCAGCAGTTTAAGGACAGGGTCGGGCACCGGGGAGCTGTTTTTT
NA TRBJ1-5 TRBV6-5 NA CASSSLMKTEPQHF TGTGCCAGCAGTTCGCTTATGAAGACAGAGCCCCAGCATTTT
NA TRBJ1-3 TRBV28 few CASREAGNTIYF TGTGCCAGCAGGGAGGCTGGAAACACCATATATTTT
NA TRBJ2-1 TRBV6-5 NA CASNTLGGPYNEQFF TGTGCCAGCAATACACTAGGTGGACCCTACAATGAGCAGTTCTTC
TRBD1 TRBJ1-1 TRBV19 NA CASSITGVGTEAFF TGTGCCAGTAGTATCACAGGGGTTGGCACTGAAGCTTTCTTT
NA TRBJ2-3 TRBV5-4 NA CASSATGPDTQYF TGTGCCAGCAGCGCAACAGGGCCAGATACGCAGTATTTT
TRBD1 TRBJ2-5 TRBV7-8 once CATDRGIETQYF TGTGCCACCGACAGGGGGATCGAGACCCAGTACTTC
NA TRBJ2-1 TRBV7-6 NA CASSPIQGGYNEQFF TGTGCCAGCAGCCCCATCCAGGGTGGATACAATGAGCAGTTCTTC
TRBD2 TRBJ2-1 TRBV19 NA CASKIGASGRTEQFF TGTGCCAGTAAGATCGGGGCTAGCGGGAGGACTGAGCAGTTCTTC
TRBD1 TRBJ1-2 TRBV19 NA CATLTGPYGYTF TGTGCCACCCTGACAGGGCCCTATGGCTACACCTTC
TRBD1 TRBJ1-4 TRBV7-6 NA CASSLTGTNEKLFF TGTGCCAGCAGCTTGACAGGGACTAATGAAAAACTGTTTTTT
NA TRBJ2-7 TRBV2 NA CARRTPTTYEQYF TGTGCCAGGAGGACACCTACGACCTACGAGCAGTACTTC
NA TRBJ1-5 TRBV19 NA CASSADRIQPQHF TGTGCCAGTAGTGCGGATAGAATTCAGCCCCAGCATTTT
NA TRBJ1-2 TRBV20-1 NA CSARSNYGYTF TGCAGTGCTAGGAGTAACTATGGCTACACCTTC
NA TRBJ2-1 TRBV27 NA CASTSTGGLNEQFF TGTGCCAGCACGAGCACCGGGGGTCTCAATGAGCAGTTCTTC
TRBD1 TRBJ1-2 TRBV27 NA CASSPGTGFGYTF TGTGCCAGCAGTCCCGGGACAGGGTTTGGCTACACCTTC
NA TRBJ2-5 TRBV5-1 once CASSLGRQETQYF TGCGCCAGCAGCTTGGGTCGTCAAGAGACCCAGTACTTC
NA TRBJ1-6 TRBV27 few CASSLIGGSAPLHF TGTGCCAGCAGTTTAATTGGCGGTAGTGCACCCCTCCACTTT
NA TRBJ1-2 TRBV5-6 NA CASSLALEPFYGYTF TGTGCCAGCAGCTTGGCATTAGAACCCTTCTATGGCTACACCTTC
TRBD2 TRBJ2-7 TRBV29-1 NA CSVVSGAGLAGAYEQYF TGCAGCGTTGTCTCGGGGGCTGGTCTAGCGGGGGCCTACGAGCAGTACTTC
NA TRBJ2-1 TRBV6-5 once CATRLVNEQFF TGTGCCACCCGACTAGTTAATGAGCAGTTCTTC
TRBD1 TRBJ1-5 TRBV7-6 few CASSLNGQGNQPQHF TGTGCCAGCAGCTTAAATGGACAGGGGAATCAGCCCCAGCATTTT
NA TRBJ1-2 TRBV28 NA CASSSPGEGGGYTF TGTGCCAGCAGTTCCCCCGGGGAGGGGGGTGGCTACACCTTC
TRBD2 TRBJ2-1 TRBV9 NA CASSGDTSGGKSYNEQFF TGTGCCAGCAGCGGAGATACAAGCGGGGGGAAATCATACAATGAGCAGTTCTTC
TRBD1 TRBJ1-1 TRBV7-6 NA CASSLGQGTEAFF TGTGCCAGCAGCTTGGGACAGGGTACTGAAGCTTTCTTT
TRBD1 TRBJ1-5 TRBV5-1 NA CASSPGTGLLQPQHF TGCGCCAGCAGCCCCGGGACAGGGTTGTTGCAGCCCCAGCATTTT
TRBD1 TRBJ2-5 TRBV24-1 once CAIGTEISETQYF TGTGCCATAGGGACAGAGATCAGTGAGACCCAGTACTTC
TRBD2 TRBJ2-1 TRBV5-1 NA CASSLGTSYEQFF TGCGCCAGCAGCTTGGGGACTAGCTATGAGCAGTTCTTC